The 28 T cell receptor beta chains below come from one sample, sequenced in a study of immune cell composition in non-small cell lung cancer. Assay used: immunoSEQ multiplex PCR; TCRdb lists only in-frame clones, some missing. The sample has 9,500 to 14,000 clones; about 60% are singletons. The sequenced material came from lung tumor tissue. These receptors all stem from a human donor with non-small cell lung cancer.

The J gene is TRBJ2-3, the V gene TRBV11-3; D is ambiguous. This CDR3 is built from 13 residues. Germline assignment: CDR1 SGHNT and CDR2 YENEEA. V lost 0 bases, J lost 6 bases, and 7 bases lay in between. In nucleotides, the CDR3 is TGTGCCAGCAGCTTAGACGTTCGGGATACGCAGTATTTT. Translation: CASSLDVRDTQYF.

This chain connects TRBV5-6 to TRBJ2-3; TRBD1 matches at 7 bases. The ends lost 4 bases at V and 2 bases at J; junction bases unmatched: 10. This CDR3 region has 16 residues. The germline CDR1 and CDR2 sequences are SGHDT and YYEEEE. The CDR3 nucleotides read TGTGCCAGCAGCCGTATAACAGGGGTACTCACAGATACGCAGTATTTT. Translation: CASSRITGVLTDTQYF.

The chain has TRBV29-1 and TRBJ1-1, with a tentative D call TRBD1 (6 bases). CDR1 is SQVTM, CDR2 ANQGSEA, per germline. The V and J ends lost 1 base and 5 bases respectively, with 11 bases between them. CDR3 size: 13 residues. CDR3 sequence (DNA): TGCAGCGTTGAAGGAGGGGGGGGTACTGAAGCTTTCTTT. Translating gives CSVEGGGGTEAFF.

CDR3 nucleotides: TGTGCCAGCAGCGAGACTAGCGGGAGGCCATACAATGAGCAGTTCTTC. Translating gives CASSETSGRPYNEQFF. The chain has TRBV7-8 and TRBJ2-1; the match to TRBD2 covers 13 bases. Trimming cost V 5 bases and J 4 bases; bases outside gene matches: 5. This CDR3 region has 16 residues. CDR1 is SGHVS and CDR2 is FQNEAQ in the germline V gene.

The chain joins TRBV5-1 to TRBJ1-3, with no clear D. Germline assignment: CDR1 SGHRS and CDR2 YFSETQ. Trimming removed 1 base at V and 2 bases at J, with 4 bases between. The CDR3 extends over 13 amino acids. CDR3 DNA sequence: TGCGCCAGCAGCTTGAAGCCTGGAAACACCATATATTTT. Its translation: CASSLKPGNTIYF.

The V and J genes are TRBV6-4 and TRBJ1-2, with 9 bases identical to TRBD1. With V trimmed by 6 bases and J by 3 bases, 5 bases remained unmatched. The germline V gene has CDR1 MRHNA and CDR2 SNTAGT. The CDR3 totals 14 residues. CDR3 DNA sequence: TGTGCCAGCAGCCCGGGACAGGGTTACTATGGCTACACCTTC. It specifies CASSPGQGYYGYTF.

The chain is built from TRBV2 and TRBJ1-2, with D unresolved. The CDR3 extends over 13 amino acids. Germline V CDR1 and CDR2: SNHLY, FYNNEI. The V end lost 3 bases, the J end lost 2 bases, and 7 bases lay between the germline ends. The CDR3: CASSDEANYGYTF. The CDR3 DNA reads TGTGCCAGCAGTGATGAGGCCAACTATGGCTACACCTTC.

The chain joins TRBV29-1 to TRBJ2-1; possibly TRBD1 for D (6 bases). CDR3 length equals 13 residues. Germline assignment: CDR1 SQVTM and CDR2 ANQGSEA. Trimming removed 6 bases at V and 5 bases at J, with 14 bases between. The CDR3 loop reads CSVTGKGDNEQFF. CDR3 DNA sequence: TGCAGCGTAACAGGGAAAGGGGACAATGAGCAGTTCTTC.

There are a few counts of this clone. For the CDR3, the DNA is TGCAGTGCTCACGGGAAGGGCGGCTACACCTTC. This sequence encodes CSAHGKGGYTF. The J gene is TRBJ1-2, the V gene TRBV20-1; D is uncertain. Per the germline V gene, CDR1 is DFQATT and CDR2 is SNEGSKA (reference sequence). V lost 5 bases to trimming and J lost 8 bases, with 12 bases between them. This CDR3 is built from 11 residues.

This CDR3 is CASSLNYGTVQETQYF. CDR3 DNA sequence: TGTGCCAGCAGTTTAAATTACGGGACAGTACAAGAGACCCAGTACTTC. The V call is TRBV28, the J call TRBJ2-5, with TRBD1 identical over 7 bases. This CDR3 is 16 amino acids long. In germline, CDR1 is MDHEN, CDR2 SYDVKM. J gave up 2 bases and V 2 bases, and 8 bases lay outside the gene matches.

The CDR3: CAISELGGGYTGELFF. Written as DNA, the CDR3 is TGTGCCATCAGTGAGTTAGGCGGGGGATACACCGGGGAGCTGTTTTTT. The gene calls are TRBV10-3 and TRBJ2-2; 7 nucleotides match TRBD2. Germline lookup yields CDR1 ENHRY and CDR2 SYGVKD. The CDR3 is 16 amino acids. Trimming took 1 base from V and 3 from J; bases not matched to a gene: 5.

This clone has more than one count but fewer than ten. The CDR3 DNA sequence: TGTGCCTGGAGTGCGGGGGTTGGGAGCAATCAGCCCCAGCATTTT. This gives the protein CAWSAGVGSNQPQHF. J is TRBJ1-5 and V is TRBV30; the D gene is possibly TRBD1 (5 bases). CDR3 length: 15 residues. V lost 1 base and J lost 1, with 11 bases in between. From germline, CDR1 is GTSNPN and CDR2 SVGIG (reference sequence).

The CDR3 here is CASSQDIRGGVAKNIQYF. CDR3 coding DNA: TGTGCCAGCAGCCAAGATATTCGGGGGGGGGTAGCCAAAAACATTCAGTACTTC. The genes are TRBV4-2 and TRBJ2-4, with 8 bases matching TRBD2. The CDR3 totals 18 residues. V gave up 0 bases and J gave up 0 bases; unmatched junction bases: 7. Germline V gene lookup returns CDR1 LGHNA and CDR2 YNFKEQ.

The chain couples TRBV19 to TRBJ2-7; TRBD2 matches 10 bases. The ends lost 5 bases at V and 2 bases at J; junction bases unmatched: 9. The CDR3 covers 16 residues. Per the germline V gene, CDR1 is LNHDA and CDR2 is SQIVND (reference sequence). The CDR3, as DNA: TGTGCCAGTAGTCTCCGAGGACTAGCGGAAACCTACGAGCAGTACTTC. This codes for CASSLRGLAETYEQYF.

The J gene is TRBJ2-5, the V gene TRBV18; D may be TRBD2 (6 bases). The CDR3 length is 14 residues. V shed 0 bases and J shed 7 bases, with 12 bases lying between them. CDR1 and CDR2 (germline): KGHSH, LQKENI. CDR3 in amino acids: CASSPPGGRSTQYF. The CDR3 DNA is TGTGCCAGCTCACCACCGGGGGGTCGGTCGACCCAGTACTTC.

This chain joins TRBV5-8 and TRBJ2-7; 13 positions agree with TRBD2. The junction had 7 bases not matched to a gene; V was cut back by 3 bases and J by 4 bases. This CDR3 is built from 16 residues. Germline CDR1 and CDR2: SGHTS and YDEGEE. CDR3 amino acids: CASSSRTSGSPYEQYF. CDR3 nucleotide sequence: TGTGCCAGCAGCTCCAGGACTAGCGGGAGTCCTTACGAGCAGTACTTC.

The table lists this clone with a count of one. The V call is TRBV7-2, the J call TRBJ1-2, with 7 bases matching TRBD1. From germline, CDR1 is SGHTA and CDR2 FQGNSA. The CDR3 covers 15 residues. V trimming: 5 bases; J trimming: 3 bases; junction bases outside the gene matches: 9. The CDR3 reads CASSPTTGRYYGYTF. CDR3 DNA sequence: TGTGCCAGCAGCCCGACGACAGGGAGGTACTATGGCTACACCTTC. Combining the CDR3 with reference TRBV7-2 and TRBJ1-2 gives the whole variable domain GAGVSQSPSNKVTEKGKDVELRCDPISGHTALYWYRQSLGQGLEFLIYFQGNSAPDKSGLPSDRFSAERTGGSVSTLTIQRTQQEDSAVYLCASSPTTGRYYGYTFGSGTRLTVV.

This chain uses TRBV10-3 with TRBJ2-1, with TRBD1 as a possible D gene (6 bases). Trimming stripped 5 bases from V and 0 bases from J, with 8 bases between. The CDR3 runs 14 residues. CDR1 and CDR2 from the germline V gene are ENHRY and SYGVKD. The CDR3 spells CAISTGSSYNEQFF. CDR3 bases: TGTGCCATCAGTACAGGGAGCTCCTACAATGAGCAGTTCTTC.

The chain uses TRBV29-1 and TRBJ2-3, with 9 positions matching TRBD1. The J segment lost 3 bases and the V segment lost 6 bases, leaving 10 bases of the junction unmatched. Germline loops: CDR1 SQVTM, CDR2 ANQGSEA. This CDR3 is built from 15 residues. Here the CDR3 DNA reads TGCAGCGTGTCCCGGGACAGGGAGGTAACAGATACGCAGTATTTT. Translated: CSVSRDREVTDTQYF.

This chain links TRBV5-5 with TRBJ2-7; D may be TRBD1 (6 bases). With 4 bases removed from V and 5 bases from J, the gap between germline ends came to 10 bases. The germline CDR1 and CDR2 sequences are SGHKS and YYEKEE (reference sequence). The CDR3 sequence is 12 residues long. CDR3 DNA: TGTGCCAGCAGCCCGGACAGCGACGAGCAGTACTTC. Amino acid sequence: CASSPDSDEQYF.

The rearrangement uses TRBV28 and TRBJ1-1, with D perhaps TRBD1 (5 bases). Trimming removed 1 base at V and 5 bases at J, with 11 bases between. There are 14 residues in the CDR3. Germline V gives CDR1 MDHEN, CDR2 SYDVKM. DNA of the CDR3: TGTGCCAGCAGTTTATCCCAGGGTATAACTGAAGCTTTCTTT. Translating gives CASSLSQGITEAFF.

The V and J genes are TRBV27 and TRBJ2-5, with 9 bases matching TRBD2. The CDR3 totals 13 residues. CDR1 MNHEY and CDR2 SMNVEV come from the germline V gene (reference sequence). V dropped 5 bases and J dropped 5; count of bases not matched to a gene: 3. CDR3: CASSRLAAETQYF. The CDR3 nucleotides read TGTGCCAGCAGTCGACTAGCGGCCGAGACCCAGTACTTC.

The chain has TRBV25-1 and TRBJ2-7; 9 bases align to TRBD2. CDR1 MGHDK and CDR2 SYGVNS come from the germline V gene. V lost 4 bases to trimming and J lost 4 bases; unmatched junction nucleotides: 5. This CDR3 contains 14 residues. CDR3 nucleotide sequence: TGTGCCAGCAGTGGGGCGGGAGGGTGGTACGAGCAGTACTTC. Residues: CASSGAGGWYEQYF.

The chain employs TRBV7-8 and TRBJ2-7; 10 nucleotides match TRBD1. This CDR3 contains 14 residues. J gave up 9 bases and V 5 bases, and 10 bases lay outside the gene matches. Germline V gene sequence: CDR1 SGHVS, CDR2 FQNEAQ. The CDR3 nucleotides read TGTGCCAGCAGCCCGGGGACAGGGGTTTTTGTGCAGTACTTC. Amino acid sequence: CASSPGTGVFVQYF.

V is TRBV18 and J is TRBJ2-7, with a tentative D call TRBD2 (5 bases). CDR1 KGHSH and CDR2 LQKENI come from the germline V gene. V dropped 2 bases and J dropped 0 bases, with 17 bases sitting between them. The CDR3 length is 17 residues. Here the CDR3 reads CASSPASGSGSSYEQYF. The CDR3 nucleotides are TGTGCCAGCTCACCAGCCAGTGGGAGCGGCAGCTCCTACGAGCAGTACTTC. The full variable domain, its missing parts supplied by reference TRBV18 and TRBJ2-7, is NAGVMQNPRHLVRRRGQEARLRCSPMKGHSHVYWYRQLPEEGLKFMVYLQKENIIDESGMPKERFSAEFPKEGPSILRIQQVVRGDSAAYFCASSPASGSGSSYEQYFGPGTRLTVT.

This clone was seen only a few times. The chain employs TRBV7-2 and TRBJ1-4; a weak D match, TRBD1 (6 bases). Germline V gives CDR1 SGHTA, CDR2 FQGNSA. V lost 1 base, J lost 11 bases, and 11 bases lay in between. The CDR3 covers 13 residues. This CDR3 reads CASSLDRQGKLFF. DNA of the CDR3: TGTGCCAGCAGCTTAGATCGGCAGGGGAAACTGTTTTTT.

CDR3 region: CASSETENYGYTF. The CDR3 bases are TGTGCCAGCAGTGAAACGGAGAATTATGGCTACACCTTC. This chain uses TRBV2 with TRBJ1-2, with no clear D. Germline V lookup: CDR1 SNHLY, CDR2 FYNNEI. There are 13 residues in the CDR3. Between the trimmed V and J ends, which lost 2 bases and 5 bases, there was a span of 9 bases.

V usage is TRBV5-4 and J usage is TRBJ2-1, with 8 bases lining up with TRBD1. The CDR3 extends over 15 amino acids. V trimming: 0 bases; J trimming: 7 bases; junction bases outside the gene matches: 6. CDR1 SGHNT and CDR2 YYREEE come from the germline V gene (reference sequence). CDR3 amino acids: CASSLGIWTGNEQFF. Here the CDR3 DNA reads TGTGCCAGCAGCTTGGGGATCTGGACAGGGAATGAGCAGTTCTTC.